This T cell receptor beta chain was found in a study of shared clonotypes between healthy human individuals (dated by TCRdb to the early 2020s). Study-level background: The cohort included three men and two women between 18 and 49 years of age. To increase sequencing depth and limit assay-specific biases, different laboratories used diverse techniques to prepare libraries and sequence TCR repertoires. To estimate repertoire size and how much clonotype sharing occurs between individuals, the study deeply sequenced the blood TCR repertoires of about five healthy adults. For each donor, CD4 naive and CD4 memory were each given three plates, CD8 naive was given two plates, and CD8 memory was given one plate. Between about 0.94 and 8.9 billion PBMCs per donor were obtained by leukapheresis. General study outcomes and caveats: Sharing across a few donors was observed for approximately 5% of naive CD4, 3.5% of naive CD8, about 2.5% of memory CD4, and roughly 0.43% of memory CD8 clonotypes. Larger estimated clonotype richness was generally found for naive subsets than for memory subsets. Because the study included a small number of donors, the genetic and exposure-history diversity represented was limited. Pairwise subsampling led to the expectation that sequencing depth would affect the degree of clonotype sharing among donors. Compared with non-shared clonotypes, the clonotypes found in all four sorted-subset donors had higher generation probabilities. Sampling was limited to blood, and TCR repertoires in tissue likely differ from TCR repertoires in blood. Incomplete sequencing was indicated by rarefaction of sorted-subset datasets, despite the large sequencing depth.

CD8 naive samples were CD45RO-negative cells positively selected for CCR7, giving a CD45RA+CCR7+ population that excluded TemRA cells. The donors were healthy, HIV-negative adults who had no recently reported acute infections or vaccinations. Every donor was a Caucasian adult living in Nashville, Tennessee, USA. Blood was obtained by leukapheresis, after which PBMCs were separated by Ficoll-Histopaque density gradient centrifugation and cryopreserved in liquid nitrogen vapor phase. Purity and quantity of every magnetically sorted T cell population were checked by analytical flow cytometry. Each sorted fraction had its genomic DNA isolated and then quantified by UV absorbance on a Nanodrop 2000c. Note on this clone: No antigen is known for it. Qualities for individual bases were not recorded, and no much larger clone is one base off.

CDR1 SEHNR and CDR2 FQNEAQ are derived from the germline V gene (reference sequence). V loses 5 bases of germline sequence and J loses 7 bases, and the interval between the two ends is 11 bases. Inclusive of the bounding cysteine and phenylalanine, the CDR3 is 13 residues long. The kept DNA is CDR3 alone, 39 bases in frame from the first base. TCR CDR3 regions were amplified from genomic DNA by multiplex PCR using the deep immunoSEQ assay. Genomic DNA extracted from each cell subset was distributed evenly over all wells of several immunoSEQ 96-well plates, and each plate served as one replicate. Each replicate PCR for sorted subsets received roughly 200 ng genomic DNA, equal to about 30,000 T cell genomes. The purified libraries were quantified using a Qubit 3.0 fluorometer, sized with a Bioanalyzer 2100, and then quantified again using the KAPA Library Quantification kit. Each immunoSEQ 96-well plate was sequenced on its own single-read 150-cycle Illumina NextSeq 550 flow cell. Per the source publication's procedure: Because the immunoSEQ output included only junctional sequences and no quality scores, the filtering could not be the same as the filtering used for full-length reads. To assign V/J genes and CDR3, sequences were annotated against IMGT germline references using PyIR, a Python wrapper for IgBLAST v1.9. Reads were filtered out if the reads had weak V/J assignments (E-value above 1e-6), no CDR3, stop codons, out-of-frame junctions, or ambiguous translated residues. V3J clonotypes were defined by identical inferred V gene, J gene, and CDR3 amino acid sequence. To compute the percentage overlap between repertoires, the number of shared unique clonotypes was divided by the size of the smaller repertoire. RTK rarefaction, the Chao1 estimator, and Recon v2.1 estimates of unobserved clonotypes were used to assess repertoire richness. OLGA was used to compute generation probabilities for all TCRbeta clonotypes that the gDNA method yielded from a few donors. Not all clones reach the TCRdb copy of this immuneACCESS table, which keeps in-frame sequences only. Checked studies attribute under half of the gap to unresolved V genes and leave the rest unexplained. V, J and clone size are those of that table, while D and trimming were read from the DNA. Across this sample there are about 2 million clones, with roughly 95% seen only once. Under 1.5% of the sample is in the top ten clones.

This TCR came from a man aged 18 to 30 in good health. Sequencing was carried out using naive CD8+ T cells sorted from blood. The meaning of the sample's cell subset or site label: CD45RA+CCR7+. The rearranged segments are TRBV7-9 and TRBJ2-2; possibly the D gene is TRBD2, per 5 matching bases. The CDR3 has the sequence CASSPADYGELFF. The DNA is TGTGCCAGCAGCCCCGCCGACTACGGGGAGCTGTTTTTT.